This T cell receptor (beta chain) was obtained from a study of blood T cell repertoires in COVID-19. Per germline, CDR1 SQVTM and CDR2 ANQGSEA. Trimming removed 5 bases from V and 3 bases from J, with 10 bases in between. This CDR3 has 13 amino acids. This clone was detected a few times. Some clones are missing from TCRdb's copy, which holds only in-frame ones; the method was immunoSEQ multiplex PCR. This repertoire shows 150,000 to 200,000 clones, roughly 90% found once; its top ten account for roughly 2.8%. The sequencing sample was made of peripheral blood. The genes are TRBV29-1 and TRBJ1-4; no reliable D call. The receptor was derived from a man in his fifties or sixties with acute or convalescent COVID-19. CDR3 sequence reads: CSVPAQSNEKLFF. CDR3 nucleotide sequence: TGCAGCGTTCCCGCCCAGTCTAATGAAAAACTGTTTTTT.